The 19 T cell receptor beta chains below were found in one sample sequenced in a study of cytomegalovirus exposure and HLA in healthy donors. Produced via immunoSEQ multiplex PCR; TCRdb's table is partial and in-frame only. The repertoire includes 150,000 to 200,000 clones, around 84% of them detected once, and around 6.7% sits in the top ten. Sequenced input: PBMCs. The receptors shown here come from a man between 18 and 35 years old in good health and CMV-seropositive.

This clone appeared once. This CDR3 reads CASSISTSGLAGGETQYF. The DNA of the CDR3 is TGTGCCAGTAGTATCTCAACCTCGGGACTAGCGGGAGGGGAGACCCAGTACTTC. The chain uses TRBV19 and TRBJ2-5; TRBD2 agrees at 16 bases. Trimming took 3 bases from V and 5 from J; bases not matched to a gene: 9. The CDR3 spans 18 residues. Germline V CDR1 and CDR2: LNHDA, SQIVND (reference sequence).

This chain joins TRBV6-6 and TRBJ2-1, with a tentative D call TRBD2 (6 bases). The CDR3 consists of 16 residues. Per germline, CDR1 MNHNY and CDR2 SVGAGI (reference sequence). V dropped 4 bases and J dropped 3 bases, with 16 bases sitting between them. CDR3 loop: CASSLVAVLNYNEQFF. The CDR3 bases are TGTGCCAGCAGTTTAGTAGCGGTCCTCAACTACAATGAGCAGTTCTTC.

The CDR3 region is CASSFRLAGYNEQFF. In DNA form, the CDR3 reads TGTGCCAGCAGTTTTCGTCTAGCGGGCTACAATGAGCAGTTCTTC. The gene calls are TRBV6-5 and TRBJ2-1, with 8 bases fitting TRBD2. In germline, CDR1 is MNHEY, CDR2 SVGAGI. The CDR3 is 15 residues long. With 4 bases clipped from V and 3 bases from J, the junction kept 5 bases outside the gene matches.

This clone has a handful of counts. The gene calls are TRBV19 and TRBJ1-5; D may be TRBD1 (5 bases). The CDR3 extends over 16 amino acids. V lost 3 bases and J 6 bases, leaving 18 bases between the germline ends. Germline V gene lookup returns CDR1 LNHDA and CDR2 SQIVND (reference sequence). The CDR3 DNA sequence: TGTGCCAGTAGTATTGGCGGGACCGCGGGAGGTCAGCCCCAGCATTTT. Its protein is CASSIGGTAGGQPQHF.

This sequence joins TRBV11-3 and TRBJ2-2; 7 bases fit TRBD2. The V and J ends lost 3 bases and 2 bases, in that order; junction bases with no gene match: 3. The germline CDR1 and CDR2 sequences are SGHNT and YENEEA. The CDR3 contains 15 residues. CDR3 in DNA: TGTGCCAGCAGCTTGAGCGGGACTAACACCGGGGAGCTGTTTTTT. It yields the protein CASSLSGTNTGELFF.

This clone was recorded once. The DNA of the CDR3 is TGCGCCAGCAGTCACGGCGGGAGTGTTTTCAGTGAGCAGTTCTTC. Protein: CASSHGGSVFSEQFF. The V call is TRBV23-1, the J call TRBJ2-1, with 7 bases identical to TRBD2. TRBV23-1 is reported as an ORF; its role is uncertain. Trimming took 3 bases from V and 9 from J; bases not matched to a gene: 11. This CDR3 contains 15 residues.

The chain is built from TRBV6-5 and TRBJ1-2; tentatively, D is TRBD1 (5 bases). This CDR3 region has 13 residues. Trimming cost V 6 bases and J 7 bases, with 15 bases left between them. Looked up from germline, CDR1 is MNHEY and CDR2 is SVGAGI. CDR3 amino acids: CASSNGEGLGYTF. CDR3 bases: TGTGCCAGCAGCAACGGGGAGGGGCTTGGCTACACCTTC.

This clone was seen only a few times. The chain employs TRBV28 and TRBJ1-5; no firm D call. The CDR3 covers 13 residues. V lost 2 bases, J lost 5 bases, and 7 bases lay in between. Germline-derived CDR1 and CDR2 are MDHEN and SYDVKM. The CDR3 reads CASSLNSYQPQHF. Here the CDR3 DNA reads TGTGCCAGCAGTTTAAACAGTTATCAGCCCCAGCATTTT. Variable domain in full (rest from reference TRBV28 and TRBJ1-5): DVKVTQSSRYLVKRTGEKVFLECVQDMDHENMFWYRQDPGLGLRLIYFSYDVKMKEKGDIPEGYSVSREKKERFSLILESASTNQTSMYLCASSLNSYQPQHFGDGTRLSIL.

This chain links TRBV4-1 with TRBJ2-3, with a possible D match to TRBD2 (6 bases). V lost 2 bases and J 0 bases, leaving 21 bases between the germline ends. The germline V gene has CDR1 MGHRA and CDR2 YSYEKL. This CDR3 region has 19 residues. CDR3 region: CASSQYLERASGSTDTQYF. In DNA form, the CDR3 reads TGCGCCAGCAGCCAATACTTAGAACGGGCCAGCGGGAGCACAGATACGCAGTATTTT.

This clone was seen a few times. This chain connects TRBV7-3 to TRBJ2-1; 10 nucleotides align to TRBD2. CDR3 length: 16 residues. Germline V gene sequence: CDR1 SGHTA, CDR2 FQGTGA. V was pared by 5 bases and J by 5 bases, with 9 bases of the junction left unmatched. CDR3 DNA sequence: TGTGCCAGCAGCCCCCGTAGCGGGAGGCCGAACAATGAGCAGTTCTTC. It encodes CASSPRSGRPNNEQFF.

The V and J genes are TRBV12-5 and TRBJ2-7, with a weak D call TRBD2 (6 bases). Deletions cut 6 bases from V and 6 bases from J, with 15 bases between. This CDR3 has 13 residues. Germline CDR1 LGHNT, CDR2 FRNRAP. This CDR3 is CASGTAGTREQYF. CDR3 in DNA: TGTGCTAGTGGGACGGCCGGGACTCGCGAGCAGTACTTC.

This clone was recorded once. The CDR3: CASSPLRGWDTEAFF. CDR3 nucleotides: TGTGCCAGCAGCCCTTTAAGGGGATGGGACACTGAAGCTTTCTTT. This chain connects TRBV6-5 to TRBJ1-1; weak D call: TRBD1 (5 bases). This CDR3 region has 15 residues. The germline gives CDR1 MNHEY, CDR2 SVGAGI. V was trimmed by 6 bases and J by 3 bases, leaving 17 bases between them.

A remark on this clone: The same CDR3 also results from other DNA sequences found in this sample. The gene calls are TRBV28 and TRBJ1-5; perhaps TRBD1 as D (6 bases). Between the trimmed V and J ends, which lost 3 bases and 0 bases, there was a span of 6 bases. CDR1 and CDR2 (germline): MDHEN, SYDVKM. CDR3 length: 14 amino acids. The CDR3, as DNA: TGTGCCAGCAGTTTCAGGGGTAGCAATCAGCCCCAGCATTTT. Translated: CASSFRGSNQPQHF.

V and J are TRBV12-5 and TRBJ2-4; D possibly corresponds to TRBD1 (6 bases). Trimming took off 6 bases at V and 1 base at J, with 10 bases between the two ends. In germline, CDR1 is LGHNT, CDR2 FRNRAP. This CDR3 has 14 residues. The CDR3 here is CASGGAAAKNIQYF. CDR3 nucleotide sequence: TGTGCTAGTGGGGGGGCGGCGGCCAAAAACATTCAGTACTTC. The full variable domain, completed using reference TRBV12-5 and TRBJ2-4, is DARVTQTPRHKVTEMGQEVTMRCQPILGHNTVFWYRQTMMQGLELLAYFRNRAPLDDSGMPKDRFSAEMPDATLATLKIQPSEPRDSAVYFCASGGAAAKNIQYFGAGTRLSVL.

In DNA form, the CDR3 reads TGTGCCAGCAGTTTAAAGCGGAGCGCGAACACCGGGGAGCTGTTTTTT. Its protein product is CASSLKRSANTGELFF. The chain couples TRBV27 to TRBJ2-2, with a weak D call TRBD2 (5 bases). The CDR3 is made up of 16 amino acids. V lost 2 bases, J lost 0 bases, and 10 bases lay in between. Germline V lookup: CDR1 MNHEY, CDR2 SMNVEV (reference sequence).

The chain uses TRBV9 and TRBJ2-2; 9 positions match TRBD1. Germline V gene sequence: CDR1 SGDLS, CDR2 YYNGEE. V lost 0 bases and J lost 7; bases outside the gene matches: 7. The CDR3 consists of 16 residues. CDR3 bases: TGTGCCAGCAGCGTAGCTACAGGGGGCGCCGGCGGGGAGCTGTTTTTT. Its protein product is CASSVATGGAGGELFF.

The CDR3, as DNA: TGTGCCAGCTCACCTAGGACAGGCTATGGCTACACCTTC. This sequence encodes CASSPRTGYGYTF. The chain combines TRBV18 with TRBJ1-2; 7 nucleotides align to TRBD1. After removal of 3 bases from V and 4 bases from J, the junction contained 2 bases not matched to a gene. The length of the CDR3 is 13 residues. The germline gives CDR1 KGHSH, CDR2 LQKENI.

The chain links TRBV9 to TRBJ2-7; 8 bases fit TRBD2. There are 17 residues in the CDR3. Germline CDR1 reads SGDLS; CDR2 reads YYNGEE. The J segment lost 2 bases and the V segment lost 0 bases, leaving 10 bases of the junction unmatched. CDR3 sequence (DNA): TGTGCCAGCAGCGTAGGGTGGGGTAGCGGGATAACCTACGAGCAGTACTTC. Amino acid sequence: CASSVGWGSGITYEQYF.

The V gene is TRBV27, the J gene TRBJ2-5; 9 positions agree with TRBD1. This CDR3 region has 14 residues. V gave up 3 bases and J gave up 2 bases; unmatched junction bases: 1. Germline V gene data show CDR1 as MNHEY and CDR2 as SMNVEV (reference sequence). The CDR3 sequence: CASSFGTGQETQYF. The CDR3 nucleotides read TGTGCCAGCAGTTTCGGGACAGGGCAAGAGACCCAGTACTTC.